The T cell receptor beta chain under discussion was sequenced for a study of regulatory T cells in long-lasting Graves disease. The time point denotes: newly diagnosed GD, antithyroid drugs for less than 3 months. Researchers made the TCR library from RNA that was extracted from PBMCs. Graves' disease diagnosis used American Thyroid Association guidelines. Combining iRepertoire HTBI primers with Arm-PCR of CDR3 regions, the authors built TCR beta libraries. TCRdb independently ran MiXCR on the multiplex PCR reads; one entry per CDR3 protein. Here the sample spans about 400,000 distinct CDR3 sequences, around 16% being singletons. This clonotype was recorded many times. These data were likewise used in another study, on T cells in Graves' hyperthyroidism and ophthalmopathy. That source reports: The diagnoses drew upon clinical symptoms, serum thyroxine and TRAb, thyroid ultrasound and orbital computed tomography. The study used the HTBI primer set for a first-round RT-PCR of the TCR CDR3.

Sequences were derived from peripheral blood mononuclear cells (PBMCs), sampled at new diagnosis, from a patient treated with antithyroid drugs. This TCR was sampled from a woman in her 40s with Graves disease.

The CDR3 bases are TGTGCCAGCAGTTTAGACCGCTATGGCTACACCTTC. Protein sequence: CASSLDRYGYTF. This rearrangement joins TRBV12-3 or TRBV12-4 to TRBJ1-2; D is unclear. The CDR3 spans 12 residues. Trimming removed 1 base from V and 4 bases from J, with 4 bases in between.